These 16 T cell receptor beta chains share one sample of origin, sequenced in a study of shared T cell receptors in the human thymus. Using immunoSEQ multiplex PCR, the repertoire was profiled, and TCRdb retains in-frame clones only, with some absent. In the table there are a few hundred thousand clones, around 93% of which are singletons. The sequencing input was thymocytes. The receptors stem from a human donor.

CDR3 in DNA: TGCGCCAGCAGCCAAGGGACACTACACCTCTCTGGGGCCAACGTCCTGACTTTC. Amino acid sequence: CASSQGTLHLSGANVLTF. The chain recombines TRBV4-1 with TRBJ2-6; D possibly corresponds to TRBD1 (5 bases). Germline CDR1 MGHRA, CDR2 YSYEKL. The CDR3 extends over 18 amino acids. V shed 1 base and J shed 0 bases, with 13 bases lying between them.

This chain connects TRBV27 to TRBJ1-2; D is undetermined. The germline V gene encodes CDR1 MNHEY and CDR2 SMNVEV (reference sequence). The CDR3 sequence is 14 residues long. Trimming shortened V by 2 bases and J by 0 bases, and 7 bases separated the two germline ends. The CDR3 spells CASSLRGTNYGYTF. The CDR3, as DNA: TGTGCCAGCAGTTTACGGGGTACTAACTATGGCTACACCTTC.

This clone was observed a single time. The CDR3 DNA is TGTGCCAGCAGTTGCTTCCCGCTTAAGCGGGAGGAGGGTGGGTGCCAAGAGACCCAGTACTTC. Protein product: CASSCFPLKREEGGCQETQYF. The chain couples TRBV28 to TRBJ2-5; 9 bases fit TRBD2. Trimming at V came to 4 bases and at J to 1 base, leaving 22 bases not matched to a gene. This CDR3 has 21 amino acids. Germline assignment: CDR1 MDHEN and CDR2 SYDVKM.

Only one count was recorded for this clone. The V call is TRBV4-1, the J call TRBJ1-4, with TRBD1 matching 10 bases. The CDR3 covers 17 residues. Trimming took 0 bases from V and 7 from J; bases not matched to a gene: 8. Germline V gene lookup returns CDR1 MGHRA and CDR2 YSYEKL. CDR3 sequence: CASSQDRLDRGVEKLFF. In DNA form, the CDR3 reads TGCGCCAGCAGCCAAGACCGACTGGACAGGGGGGTTGAAAAACTGTTTTTT.

V and J are TRBV27 and TRBJ1-4; 7 nucleotides agree with TRBD1. CDR1 and CDR2 from the germline V gene are MNHEY and SMNVEV (reference sequence). This CDR3 contains 12 residues. V trimming: 6 bases; J trimming: 5 bases; junction bases outside the gene matches: 0. As DNA, the CDR3 is TGTGCCAGCAGGACAGGGAATGAAAAACTGTTTTTT. Translation: CASRTGNEKLFF.

This chain joins TRBV10-3 and TRBJ2-7; D is undetermined. CDR3 size: 9 residues. CDR1 ENHRY and CDR2 SYGVKD come from the germline V gene. V lost 7 bases and J 8 bases, leaving 6 bases between the germline ends. CDR3 residues: CAITGKQYF. The CDR3 nucleotides are TGTGCCATCACGGGCAAGCAGTACTTC.

This sequence joins TRBV11-2 and TRBJ1-4; a weak D match, TRBD1 (5 bases). V was pared by 2 bases and J by 6 bases, with 10 bases between. The V gene's germline CDR1 is SGHAT and CDR2 FQNNGV. The CDR3 is 14 amino acids. Here the CDR3 DNA reads TGTGCCAGCAGCTTACAGGGTCTTTATGAAAAACTGTTTTTT. Amino acid sequence: CASSLQGLYEKLFF.

This chain links TRBV27 with TRBJ2-1; 8 nucleotides align to TRBD1. The germline V gene has CDR1 MNHEY and CDR2 SMNVEV (reference sequence). The CDR3 totals 16 residues. After removal of 4 bases from V and 2 bases from J, the junction contained 7 bases not matched to a gene. In DNA, the CDR3 is TGTGCCAGCAGTTCCCGAGACAGGGGCCCCTACAATGAGCAGTTCTTC. Protein: CASSSRDRGPYNEQFF.

V usage is TRBV28 and J usage is TRBJ1-3; 8 bases map to TRBD1. CDR1 and CDR2 (germline): MDHEN, SYDVKM. The CDR3 consists of 16 residues. The V segment lost 8 bases and the J segment 2 bases; nucleotides outside the gene matches: 11. The CDR3 DNA sequence: TGTGCCAGCCCCCCCCTGACAGGGGAGGCTGGAAACACCATATATTTT. Its translation is CASPPLTGEAGNTIYF.

The rearrangement links TRBV7-9 to TRBJ2-5, with D unclear. The CDR3 contains 12 residues. V gave up 3 bases and J gave up 2 bases, with 4 bases separating them. CDR1 and CDR2 (germline): SEHNR, FQNEAQ (reference sequence). CDR3 bases: TGTGCCAGCAGCTTGCCGCAAGAGACCCAGTACTTC. Translation: CASSLPQETQYF. Variable domain in full (rest from reference TRBV7-9 and TRBJ2-5): DTGVSQNPRHKITKRGQNVTFRCDPISEHNRLYWYRQTLGQGPEFLTYFQNEAQLEKSRLLSDRFSAERPKGSFSTLEIQRTEQGDSAMYLCASSLPQETQYFGPGTRLLVL.

The gene calls are TRBV10-3 and TRBJ1-3; D is perhaps TRBD1 (5 bases). The CDR3 is 16 residues long. Per the germline V gene, CDR1 is ENHRY and CDR2 is SYGVKD. V lost 8 bases, J lost 0 bases, and 17 bases lay in between. CDR3: CAIRLPGPFSGNTIYF. The CDR3 DNA reads as TGTGCCATCCGACTGCCGGGACCGTTCTCTGGAAACACCATATATTTT.

The chain recombines TRBV4-2 with TRBJ2-7; 8 bases agree with TRBD1. CDR3 size: 18 residues. The germline V gene has CDR1 LGHNA and CDR2 YNFKEQ. Trimming cost V 3 bases and J 1 base; bases outside gene matches: 14. The CDR3 sequence is CASSQNTRRQGRSYEQYF. As DNA, the CDR3 is TGTGCCAGCAGCCAGAACACCAGGCGACAGGGGAGGTCCTACGAGCAGTACTTC.

This clone was observed a single time. The V gene is TRBV5-4, the J gene TRBJ2-1; 8 positions agree with TRBD2. The junction had 7 bases not matched to a gene; V was cut back by 5 bases and J by 3 bases. Germline CDR1 and CDR2: SGHNT and YYREEE (reference sequence). The CDR3 covers 15 residues. In nucleotides, the CDR3 is TGTGCCAGCAGTCCCCAGCGGGAGAGCTACAATGAGCAGTTCTTC. Amino acid sequence: CASSPQRESYNEQFF.

The chain carries TRBV19 and TRBJ2-3; TRBD2 aligns across 10 bases. Germline assignment: CDR1 LNHDA and CDR2 SQIVND (reference sequence). The CDR3 contains 14 residues. The V gene end was trimmed by 10 bases and the J gene end by 2 bases; junction bases not matched to a gene: 6. Here the CDR3 DNA reads TGTGCCACCGAGCGGGAGGGAAACACAGATACGCAGTATTTT. Protein sequence: CATEREGNTDTQYF.

This clone showed up just once. The chain combines TRBV28 with TRBJ1-5, with D tentatively TRBD1 (5 bases). V was shortened by 7 bases and J by 3 bases, with 13 bases between the two germline ends. Germline CDR1 MDHEN, CDR2 SYDVKM. The CDR3 contains 14 residues. CDR3 DNA sequence: TGTGCCAGCACCTGGGGGTCGAACAATCAGCCCCAGCATTTT. Translated, it gives CASTWGSNNQPQHF.

The rearrangement joins TRBV9 to TRBJ1-2; TRBD1 matches 9 bases. J gave up 8 bases and V 2 bases, and 10 bases lay outside the gene matches. From germline, CDR1 is SGDLS and CDR2 YYNGEE. The CDR3 is 15 residues long. CDR3 in amino acids: CASSVRRTGEGGYTF. The CDR3 DNA reads TGTGCCAGCAGCGTTCGACGGACAGGGGAAGGGGGCTACACCTTC.